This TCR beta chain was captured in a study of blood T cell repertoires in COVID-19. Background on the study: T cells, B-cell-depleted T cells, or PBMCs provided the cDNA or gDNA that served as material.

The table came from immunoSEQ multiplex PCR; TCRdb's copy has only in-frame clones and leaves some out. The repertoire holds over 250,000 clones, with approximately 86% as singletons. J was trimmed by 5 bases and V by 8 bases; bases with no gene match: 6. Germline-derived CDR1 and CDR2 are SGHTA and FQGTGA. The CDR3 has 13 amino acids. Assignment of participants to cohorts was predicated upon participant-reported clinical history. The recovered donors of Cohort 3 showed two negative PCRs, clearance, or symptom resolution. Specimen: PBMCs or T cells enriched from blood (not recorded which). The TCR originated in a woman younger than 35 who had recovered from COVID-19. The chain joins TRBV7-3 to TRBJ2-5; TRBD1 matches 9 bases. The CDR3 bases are TGTGCCAGCGGAACAGGGGGCAGGGAGACCCAGTACTTC. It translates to CASGTGGRETQYF.